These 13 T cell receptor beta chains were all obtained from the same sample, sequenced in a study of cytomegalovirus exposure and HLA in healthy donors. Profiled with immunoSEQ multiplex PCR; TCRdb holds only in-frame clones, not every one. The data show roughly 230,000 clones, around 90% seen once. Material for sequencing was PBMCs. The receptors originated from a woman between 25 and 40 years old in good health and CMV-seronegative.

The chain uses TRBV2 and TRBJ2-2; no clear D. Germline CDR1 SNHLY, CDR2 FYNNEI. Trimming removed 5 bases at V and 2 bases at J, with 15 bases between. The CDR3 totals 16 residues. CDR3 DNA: TGTGCCAGCAGTTGGAATCGTGGCGGTAACACCGGGGAGCTGTTTTTT. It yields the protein CASSWNRGGNTGELFF.

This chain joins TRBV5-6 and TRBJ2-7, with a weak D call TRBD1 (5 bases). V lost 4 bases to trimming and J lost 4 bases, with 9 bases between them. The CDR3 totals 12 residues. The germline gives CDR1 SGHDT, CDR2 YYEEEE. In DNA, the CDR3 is TGTGCCAGCAGCGCGACAGATTACGAGCAGTACTTC. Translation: CASSATDYEQYF.

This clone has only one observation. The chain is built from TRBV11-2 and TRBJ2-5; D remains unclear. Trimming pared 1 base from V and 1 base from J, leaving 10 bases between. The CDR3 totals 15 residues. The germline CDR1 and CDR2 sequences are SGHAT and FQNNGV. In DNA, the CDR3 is TGTGCCAGCAGCTTAGGGCCAATACCCCAAGAGACCCAGTACTTC. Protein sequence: CASSLGPIPQETQYF.

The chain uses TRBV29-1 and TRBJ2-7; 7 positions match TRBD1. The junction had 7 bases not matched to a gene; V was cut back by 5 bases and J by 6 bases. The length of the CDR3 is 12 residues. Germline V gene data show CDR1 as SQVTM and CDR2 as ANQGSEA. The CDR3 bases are TGCAGCGTTTATACAGGGGCGGGCGAGCAGTACTTC. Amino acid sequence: CSVYTGAGEQYF.

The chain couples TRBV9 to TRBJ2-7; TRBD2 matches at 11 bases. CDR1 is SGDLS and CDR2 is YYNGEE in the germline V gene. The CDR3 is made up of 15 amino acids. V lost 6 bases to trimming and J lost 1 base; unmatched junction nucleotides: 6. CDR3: CASNAGTSGSYEQYF. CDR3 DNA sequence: TGTGCCAGCAACGCCGGGACTAGCGGTTCCTACGAGCAGTACTTC.

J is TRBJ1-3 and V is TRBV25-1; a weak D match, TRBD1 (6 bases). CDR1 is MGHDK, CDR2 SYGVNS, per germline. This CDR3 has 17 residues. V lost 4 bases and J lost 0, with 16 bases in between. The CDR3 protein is CASSAARGLVSGNTIYF. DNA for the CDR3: TGTGCCAGCAGTGCCGCTCGGGGGCTCGTCTCTGGAAACACCATATATTTT.

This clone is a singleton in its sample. For the CDR3, the DNA is TGCGCCAGCAGCCAAGGAGCGGGAAGCACAGATACGCAGTATTTT. Its translation is CASSQGAGSTDTQYF. V is TRBV4-3 and J is TRBJ2-3, with TRBD2 identical over 7 bases. Germline lookup yields CDR1 LGHNA and CDR2 YSLEER. This CDR3 spans 15 amino acids. V shed 1 base, J shed 0 bases, and the junction held 1 base outside the gene matches.

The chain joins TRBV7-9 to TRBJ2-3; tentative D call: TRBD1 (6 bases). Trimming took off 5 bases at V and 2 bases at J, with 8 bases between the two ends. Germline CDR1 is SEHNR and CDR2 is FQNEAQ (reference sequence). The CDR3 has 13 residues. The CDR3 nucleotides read TGTGCCAGCAGCCGACAGGACACAGATACGCAGTATTTT. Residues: CASSRQDTDTQYF.

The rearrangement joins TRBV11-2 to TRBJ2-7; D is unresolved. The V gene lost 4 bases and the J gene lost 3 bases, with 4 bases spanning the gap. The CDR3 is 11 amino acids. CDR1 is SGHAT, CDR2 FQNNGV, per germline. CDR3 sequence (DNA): TGTGCCAGCAGCTATATCTACGAGCAGTACTTC. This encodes CASSYIYEQYF.

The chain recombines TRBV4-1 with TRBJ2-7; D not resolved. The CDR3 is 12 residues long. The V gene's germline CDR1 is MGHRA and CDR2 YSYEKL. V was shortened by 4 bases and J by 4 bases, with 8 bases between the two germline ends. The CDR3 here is CASSPSSYEQYF. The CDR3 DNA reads TGCGCCAGCAGCCCCTCGTCTTACGAGCAGTACTTC.

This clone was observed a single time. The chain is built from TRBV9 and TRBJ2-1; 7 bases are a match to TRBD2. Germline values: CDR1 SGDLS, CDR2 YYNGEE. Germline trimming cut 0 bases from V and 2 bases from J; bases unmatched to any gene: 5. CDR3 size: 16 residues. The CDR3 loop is CASSVGGGRAYNEQFF. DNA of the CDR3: TGTGCCAGCAGCGTAGGAGGAGGGAGGGCCTACAATGAGCAGTTCTTC.

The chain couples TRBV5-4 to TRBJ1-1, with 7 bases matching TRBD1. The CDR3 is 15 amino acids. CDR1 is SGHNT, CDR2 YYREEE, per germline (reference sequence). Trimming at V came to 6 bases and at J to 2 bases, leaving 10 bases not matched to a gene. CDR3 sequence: CASNPPTGTNTEAFF. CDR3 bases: TGTGCCAGCAACCCCCCGACAGGGACAAACACTGAAGCTTTCTTT.

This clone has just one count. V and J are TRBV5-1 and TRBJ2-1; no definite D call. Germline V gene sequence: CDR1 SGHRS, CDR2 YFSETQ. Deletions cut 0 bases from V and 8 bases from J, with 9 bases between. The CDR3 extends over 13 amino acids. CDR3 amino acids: CASSLGFNHEQFF. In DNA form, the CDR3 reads TGCGCCAGCAGCTTGGGTTTTAATCATGAGCAGTTCTTC.